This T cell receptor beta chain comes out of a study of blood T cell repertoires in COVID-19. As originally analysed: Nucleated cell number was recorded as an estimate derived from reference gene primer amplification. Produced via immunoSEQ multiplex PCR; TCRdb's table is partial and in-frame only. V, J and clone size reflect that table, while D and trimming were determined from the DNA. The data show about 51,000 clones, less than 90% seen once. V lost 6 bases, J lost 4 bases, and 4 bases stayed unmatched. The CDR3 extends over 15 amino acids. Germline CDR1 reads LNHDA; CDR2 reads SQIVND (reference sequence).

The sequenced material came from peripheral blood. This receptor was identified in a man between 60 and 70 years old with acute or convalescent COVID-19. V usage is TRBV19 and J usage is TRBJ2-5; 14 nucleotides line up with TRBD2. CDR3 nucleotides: TGTGCCAGTAGGACCGGACTAGCGGGGGGAGAGACCCAGTACTTC. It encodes CASRTGLAGGETQYF.